The T cell receptor beta chain described here comes from a study of patients and donors after allogeneic stem cell transplantation. Germline V gene sequence: CDR1 SGHVS, CDR2 FNYEAQ. V trimming: 8 bases; J trimming: 1 base; junction bases outside the gene matches: 8. This CDR3 has 16 amino acids. This clonotype was seen repeatedly, ten times or more. One entry per CDR3 protein results from TCRdb running MiXCR on the RT-PCR reads. Counted here are roughly 250,000 distinct CDR3 sequences, 13% to 15% occurring once; the ten biggest clones make up around a tenth. Sequencing was carried out using blood, either unsorted or a sorted T cell fraction (not recorded which). The sequence derives from a human donor who was either an allogeneic HSCT recipient or a stem cell or donor lymphocyte infusion donor (not recorded which). It is not recorded whose cells these are; they may come from a transplant donor. This rearrangement joins TRBV7-6 to TRBJ2-1, with 10 bases fitting TRBD2. The CDR3 is CASALTSGVSYNEQFF. As DNA, the CDR3 is TGTGCCAGCGCACTAACTAGCGGGGTTTCCTACAATGAGCAGTTCTTC.